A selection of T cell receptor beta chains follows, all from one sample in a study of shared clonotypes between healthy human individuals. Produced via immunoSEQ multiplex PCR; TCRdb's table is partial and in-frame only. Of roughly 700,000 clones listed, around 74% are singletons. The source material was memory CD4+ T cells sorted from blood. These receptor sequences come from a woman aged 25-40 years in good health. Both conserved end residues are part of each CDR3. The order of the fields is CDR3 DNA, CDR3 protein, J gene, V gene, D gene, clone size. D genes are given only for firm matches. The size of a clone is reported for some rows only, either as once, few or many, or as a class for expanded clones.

DNA: TGCAGCGGCGGACAGGGCGACGCCTACGAGCAGTACTTC
CDR3: CSGGQGDAYEQYF
J: TRBJ2-7
V: TRBV29-1
D: TRBD1
size: -

DNA: TGTGCCAGCAGTGAGAGGGGACCTACCACAGATACGCAGTATTTT
CDR3: CASSERGPTTDTQYF
J: TRBJ2-3
V: TRBV2
D: -
size: -

DNA: TGTGCCAGCAGCTTGAAATCTAGCGGGAATAACGAGCAGTACTTC
CDR3: CASSLKSSGNNEQYF
J: TRBJ2-7
V: TRBV5-4
D: TRBD2
size: -

DNA: TGTGCCAGCAGGGAACAGGGGATTAGCAATCAGCCCCAGCATTTT
CDR3: CASREQGISNQPQHF
J: TRBJ1-5
V: TRBV2
D: TRBD1
size: -

DNA: TGTGCCCGATCCCACCCGGAAGGTTCCCGGGAAACTGAAGCTTTCTTT
CDR3: CARSHPEGSRETEAFF
J: TRBJ1-1
V: TRBV21-1
D: -
size: -

DNA: TGTGCCAGCAGTCTCCTACAGAGCTCCTACGAGCAGTACTTC
CDR3: CASSLLQSSYEQYF
J: TRBJ2-7
V: TRBV6-6
D: -
size: -

DNA: TGCGCCAGCCGGCCAGGGGCAAGGGACGAGCAGTACTTC
CDR3: CASRPGARDEQYF
J: TRBJ2-7
V: TRBV5-1
D: -
size: -

DNA: TGCGCCACCAAACAGGGGGCTAGCACAGATACGCAGTATTTT
CDR3: CATKQGASTDTQYF
J: TRBJ2-3
V: TRBV5-1
D: TRBD1
size: -

DNA: TGTGCCAGCTCAGGCAGGGTGAGTCAGCCCCAGCATTTT
CDR3: CASSGRVSQPQHF
J: TRBJ1-5
V: TRBV18
D: -
size: once

DNA: TGTGCCAGCAGCTGGGGTCGGGGAGGAGGCTATGGCTACACCTTC
CDR3: CASSWGRGGGYGYTF
J: TRBJ1-2
V: TRBV5-6
D: -
size: many

DNA: TGTGCCAGCAGCTCACTGGGGAAGGATCAGCCCCAGCATTTT
CDR3: CASSSLGKDQPQHF
J: TRBJ1-5
V: TRBV6-1
D: -
size: -

DNA: TGTGCCAGCTCAACCGGGACTCAGGGGGAGACCCAGTACTTC
CDR3: CASSTGTQGETQYF
J: TRBJ2-5
V: TRBV18
D: -
size: -

DNA: TGTGCCAGCAGCCAAACCCGGAGGACAGGGAGGTACGAGCAGTACTTC
CDR3: CASSQTRRTGRYEQYF
J: TRBJ2-7
V: TRBV7-9
D: TRBD1
size: -

DNA: TGTGCCAGCAGCCAATTGCCCAGGGTCAGAGATAGCAATCAGCCCCAGCATTTT
CDR3: CASSQLPRVRDSNQPQHF
J: TRBJ1-5
V: TRBV14
D: -
size: -

DNA: TGTGCCAGCTCACCGTCTGGGCGGGACACTGAAGCTTTCTTT
CDR3: CASSPSGRDTEAFF
J: TRBJ1-1
V: TRBV18
D: -
size: once

DNA: TGTGCCAGCAGTGTTAGGAACAGGGATTTAGGCTACACCTTC
CDR3: CASSVRNRDLGYTF
J: TRBJ1-2
V: TRBV2
D: -
size: -

DNA: TGCAGCGTTGTTACCCACAGGGAAACCGGGGAGCTGTTTTTT
CDR3: CSVVTHRETGELFF
J: TRBJ2-2
V: TRBV29-1
D: -
size: -

DNA: TGTGCCAGTAGCCTACGGTGGGGGGGAAATCAGCCCCAGCATTTT
CDR3: CASSLRWGGNQPQHF
J: TRBJ1-5
V: TRBV19
D: -
size: -

DNA: TGCGCCAGCAGCTCCACCGGGGAGCTGTTTTTT
CDR3: CASSSTGELFF
J: TRBJ2-2
V: TRBV5-1
D: -
size: -

DNA: TGTGCCTGGAGGACTGCGCCGTGGACCTTC
CDR3: CAWRTAPWTF
J: TRBJ1-2
V: TRBV30
D: -
size: -

DNA: TGCAGTGCCGGACAGACCGGGGAGCTGTTTTTT
CDR3: CSAGQTGELFF
J: TRBJ2-2
V: TRBV20-1
D: -
size: -

DNA: TGTGCCAGCAGCGGGGCAGGGGGCGGTTATGGCTACACCTTC
CDR3: CASSGAGGGYGYTF
J: TRBJ1-2
V: TRBV6-1
D: TRBD1
size: -

DNA: TGTGCCAGCAGCGTAGAGGGACTAGCGAGGAATGAGCAGTTCTTC
CDR3: CASSVEGLARNEQFF
J: TRBJ2-1
V: TRBV9
D: TRBD2
size: -

DNA: TGTGCCAGCAGCCGGACAGGACTATCTACGGGCTACACCTTC
CDR3: CASSRTGLSTGYTF
J: TRBJ1-2
V: TRBV7-2
D: TRBD1
size: -

DNA: TGTGCCAGCATGAAAGGGGCCAACTTAAGGGGTGGCTACACCTTC
CDR3: CASMKGANLRGGYTF
J: TRBJ1-2
V: TRBV2
D: -
size: few

DNA: TGCAGCGTTCTGAGCGGGACCTCCTACAATGAGCAGTTCTTC
CDR3: CSVLSGTSYNEQFF
J: TRBJ2-1
V: TRBV29-1
D: TRBD2
size: -

DNA: TGTGCCAGCTCACCACAGAGGAGGGAAGAGACCCAGTACTTC
CDR3: CASSPQRREETQYF
J: TRBJ2-5
V: TRBV18
D: -
size: many

DNA: TGCAGCGCCGCGAGGGAGGGAGATACGCAGTATTTT
CDR3: CSAAREGDTQYF
J: TRBJ2-3
V: TRBV29-1
D: TRBD2
size: -

DNA: TGTGCCAGCAGCTTGACCGTAAGATTGAACACTGAAGCTTTCTTT
CDR3: CASSLTVRLNTEAFF
J: TRBJ1-1
V: TRBV7-2
D: -
size: -

DNA: TGTGCCAGCAGCCCTGGCACTAGCATTACCGCAGATACGCAGTATTTT
CDR3: CASSPGTSITADTQYF
J: TRBJ2-3
V: TRBV6-4
D: -
size: -

DNA: TGTGCCAGCAGTTTGGTAGCAGGGAACCTTCTGAACACTGAAGCTTTCTTT
CDR3: CASSLVAGNLLNTEAFF
J: TRBJ1-1
V: TRBV28
D: -
size: few

DNA: TGTGCCAGCAGCTTTTTTGTCGCGAACGAGCAGTACTTC
CDR3: CASSFFVANEQYF
J: TRBJ2-7
V: TRBV7-2
D: -
size: -

DNA: TGTGCCAGCAGCTTGCAGGGGATTAACATTCAGTACTTC
CDR3: CASSLQGINIQYF
J: TRBJ2-4
V: TRBV11-2
D: -
size: few

DNA: TGCGCCAGCAGTGGCCCCACTAGCGGGAGGGTCGATGAGCAGTTCTTC
CDR3: CASSGPTSGRVDEQFF
J: TRBJ2-1
V: TRBV10-1
D: TRBD2
size: -

DNA: TGTGCCAGCTCACCAAGGCCTGACAGGAACTACGAGCAGTACTTC
CDR3: CASSPRPDRNYEQYF
J: TRBJ2-7
V: TRBV18
D: -
size: -

DNA: TGTGCCAGCAGCCTAAGGGACAGGGATCAGCCCCAGCATTTT
CDR3: CASSLRDRDQPQHF
J: TRBJ1-5
V: TRBV7-9
D: TRBD1
size: -

DNA: TGTGCCAGCAGTGACTCTACCCCCTCCGGACGACATGGCTACACCTTC
CDR3: CASSDSTPSGRHGYTF
J: TRBJ1-2
V: TRBV6-4
D: -
size: many

DNA: TGCAGCGTTGGCCGACTAGCGGGAGACACCGGGGAGCTGTTTTTT
CDR3: CSVGRLAGDTGELFF
J: TRBJ2-2
V: TRBV29-1
D: TRBD2
size: -